This T cell receptor (beta chain) was sequenced for a study of shared clonotypes between healthy human individuals. The germline CDR1 and CDR2 sequences are SGHTA and FQGNSA. CDR3 length: 14 amino acids. The trim removed 4 bases at V and 10 bases at J, leaving 2 bases unmatched. Repertoires were generated with immunoSEQ multiplex PCR, while TCRdb's copy carries only in-frame clones and drops some. Found here are around 300,000 clones, 80% to 90% of them singletons; the top ten hold around 15%. The J gene is TRBJ1-6, the V gene TRBV7-2; 12 nucleotides agree with TRBD1. Specimen: memory CD8+ T cells sorted from blood. Subset: CD45RO+ cells pooled with CCR7-negative TemRA cells. The TCR was taken from a man aged 18 to 30 in good health. CDR3: CASSYGTGGSPLHF. The CDR3 coding sequence is TGTGCCAGCAGCTACGGGACAGGGGGCTCACCCCTCCACTTT.